The rows below give T cell receptor beta chains drawn from one sample of a study of cytomegalovirus exposure and HLA in healthy donors. Only in-frame clones appear in the TCRdb table, and some are missing; sequencing was by immunoSEQ multiplex PCR. The table includes about 57,000 clones, about 77% detected once. The specimen sequenced was PBMCs. These receptors were obtained from a man younger than 45 in good health and CMV-seropositive. The CDR3 runs from the conserved cysteine through the conserved F or W. The D gene is left open where the match is weak. Clone size is given for some rows only: seen once, a few or many times, or a class if the clone is expanded.

size,D,J,V,CDR3,DNA
-,-,TRBJ1-2,TRBV25-1,CASSEGSGELYGYTF,TGTGCCAGCAGCGAAGGGTCAGGGGAGCTCTATGGCTACACCTTC
-,-,TRBJ2-1,TRBV20-1,CSASSVAEQFF,TGCAGTGCTAGCTCCGTAGCAGAACAGTTCTTC
-,TRBD1,TRBJ2-1,TRBV6-1,CASRATGGWNEQFF,TGTGCCAGCAGGGCGACAGGGGGGTGGAATGAGCAGTTCTTC
-,-,TRBJ1-2,TRBV4-2,CASSQGSQGQGYGYTF,TGTGCCAGCAGCCAAGGCTCTCAGGGTCAGGGCTATGGCTACACCTTC
-,TRBD1,TRBJ1-1,TRBV6-1,CASSVSGGGEAFF,TGTGCCAGCAGTGTGTCAGGGGGCGGTGAAGCTTTCTTT
-,-,TRBJ1-5,TRBV19,CASSKNRDTHSNQPQHF,TGTGCCAGTAGTAAAAACCGGGACACCCATAGCAATCAGCCCCAGCATTTT
-,TRBD1,TRBJ1-1,TRBV4-3,CASSQSTGGARSAFF,TGCGCCAGCAGCCAATCTACAGGGGGGGCACGTTCAGCTTTCTTT
-,-,TRBJ2-7,TRBV7-2,CASSLDGGPYEQYF,TGTGCCAGCAGCTTAGACGGGGGTCCCTACGAGCAGTACTTC
few,TRBD2,TRBJ2-5,TRBV4-3,CASSQERGGQETQYF,TGCGCCAGCAGCCAAGAGCGGGGGGGCCAAGAGACCCAGTACTTC
-,TRBD1,TRBJ1-2,TRBV29-1,CSVIGDRDSRGYTF,TGCAGCGTTATTGGGGACAGGGATTCGAGGGGCTACACCTTC
-,-,TRBJ1-6,TRBV27,CASRAGMTSYNSPLHF,TGTGCCAGCAGGGCAGGGATGACTTCCTATAATTCACCCCTCCACTTT
-,TRBD1,TRBJ1-5,TRBV15,CATSRLDRENQPQHF,TGTGCCACCAGCAGACTGGACAGGGAGAATCAGCCCCAGCATTTT
-,TRBD2,TRBJ2-5,TRBV18,CASSLLADTQETQYF,TGTGCCAGCTCACTTCTAGCGGACACACAAGAGACCCAGTACTTC
few,-,TRBJ1-5,TRBV4-1,CASLPRVRGPLNQPQHF,TGCGCCAGCTTACCCCGTGTCAGGGGCCCCCTTAATCAGCCCCAGCATTTT
-,TRBD1,TRBJ1-1,TRBV5-6,CASSKDRTNTEAFF,TGTGCCAGCAGCAAGGACAGGACGAACACTGAAGCTTTCTTT
-,-,TRBJ2-1,TRBV4-1,CASSPGGRGGEQFF,TGCGCCAGCAGCCCCGGGGGGCGGGGAGGTGAGCAGTTCTTC
-,-,TRBJ2-1,TRBV15,CATSILTSSANNEQFF,TGTGCCACCAGCATTCTCACTAGTTCGGCTAACAATGAGCAGTTCTTC
-,-,TRBJ2-7,TRBV5-1,CASRVGRGASYEQYF,TGCGCCAGCAGAGTTGGCCGCGGGGCCTCCTACGAGCAGTACTTC
once,TRBD2,TRBJ2-7,TRBV7-9,CSSSLGEGSQYF,TGTTCCAGCAGTCTGGGGGAGGGATCGCAGTACTTC
-,-,TRBJ1-5,TRBV28,CASSLSLLLSRFQPQHF,TGTGCCAGCAGTTTATCCCTGCTCCTTAGTAGATTTCAGCCCCAGCATTTT
-,-,TRBJ2-7,TRBV5-6,CASSLAATGRLYEQYF,TGTGCCAGCAGCTTGGCAGCGACAGGCCGCCTCTACGAGCAGTACTTC
-,-,TRBJ1-4,TRBV11-2,CASSFPQEYNEKLFF,TGTGCCAGCAGCTTTCCGCAGGAATATAATGAAAAACTGTTTTTT
-,TRBD1,TRBJ1-2,TRBV19,CATQQGTGSGGYTF,TGTGCCACCCAACAGGGGACAGGGAGTGGGGGCTACACCTTC
-,TRBD1,TRBJ2-7,TRBV6-5,CASSYSRQGRLEQYF,TGTGCCAGCAGTTACTCGAGACAGGGGAGGTTGGAGCAGTACTTC
-,TRBD1,TRBJ1-1,TRBV28,CASRSTGDQAFF,TGTGCCAGCAGGTCGACAGGGGATCAAGCTTTCTTT
-,-,TRBJ2-2,TRBV5-1,CASSPREKPRVPGELFF,TGCGCCAGCAGCCCAAGGGAGAAACCTAGAGTGCCCGGGGAGCTGTTTTTT
-,-,TRBJ1-6,TRBV7-3,CASSQGGGLSPLHF,TGTGCCAGCAGCCAAGGGGGGGGACTATCACCCCTCCACTTT
-,-,TRBJ1-4,TRBV7-9,CASSLETGTNEKLFF,TGTGCCAGCAGCTTAGAGACGGGAACTAATGAAAAACTGTTTTTT
few,TRBD1,TRBJ2-7,TRBV5-6,CASSRSGGTYEQYF,TGTGCCAGCAGCCGATCAGGGGGAACCTACGAGCAGTACTTC
-,TRBD2,TRBJ2-5,TRBV5-3,CARSLAGEGETQYF,TGTGCCAGAAGCTTGGCGGGGGAGGGGGAGACCCAGTACTTC
once,-,TRBJ2-2,TRBV5-1,CASSGAGNTGELFF,TGCGCCAGCAGTGGGGCAGGGAACACCGGGGAGCTGTTTTTT
many,-,TRBJ1-3,TRBV5-1,CASSLDDSLFSGNTIYF,TGCGCCAGCAGCTTGGATGACAGCCTATTCTCTGGAAACACCATATATTTT
-,-,TRBJ2-7,TRBV11-1,CASSPTSYEQYF,TGTGCCAGCAGTCCGACATCCTACGAGCAGTACTTC
-,TRBD2,TRBJ2-3,TRBV7-3,CASSLISGGADTQYF,TGTGCCAGCAGCTTAATAAGTGGGGGGGCAGATACGCAGTATTTT
-,-,TRBJ1-3,TRBV28,CASSLPPGAGNTIYF,TGTGCCAGCAGTTTACCCCCAGGGGCTGGAAACACCATATATTTT
-,-,TRBJ1-1,TRBV7-9,CASSPLVGGDTEAFF,TGTGCCAGCAGCCCCCTGGTAGGGGGGGACACTGAAGCTTTCTTT